The entry that follows covers one T cell receptor (beta chain) sequence. This clone was picked up a small number of times. Its specific antigen is unknown. Base qualities are not at hand, and no much larger clone is one base apart. This record comes from a study of shared clonotypes between healthy human individuals (dated by TCRdb to between 2020 and 2021). In the study overall: The cohort comprised a couple of women and a few men aged 18 to 49 years. Libraries were prepared and TCR repertoires were sequenced by different laboratories using diverse techniques, in order to increase sequencing depth and limit assay-specific biases. For each donor, three plates each were used for CD4 naive and CD4 memory, two plates were used for CD8 naive, and one plate was used for CD8 memory. Between about 0.85 and 8.9 billion PBMCs per donor were obtained by leukapheresis. The study deeply sequenced blood TCR repertoires of about five healthy adults to estimate repertoire size and the extent of clonotype sharing between individuals.

The CDR3 has 11 amino acids, counting the end cysteine and phenylalanine. Of all the DNA, just the CDR3 is kept, 33 bases in frame from base 1. Via the germline V gene, CDR1 is SQVTM and CDR2 ANQGSEA. Trimming costs V 2 bases and J 3 bases, and their ends lie 2 bases apart. The full study reports these points: Sampling was limited to blood, and TCR repertoires in tissue likely differ from TCR repertoires in blood. Incomplete sequencing was indicated by rarefaction of sorted-subset datasets, despite the large sequencing depth. The genetic and exposure-history diversity represented was limited by the small number of donors. When several donors were compared, the shared fraction of clonotypes was 5% to 6.5% for naive CD4, over 3% for naive CD8, 2% to 2.5% for memory CD4, and 0.35% to 0.4% for memory CD8. Pairwise subsampling led to the expectation that sequencing depth would affect the degree of clonotype sharing among donors. Naive subsets generally had larger estimated clonotype richness than memory subsets did. Compared with non-shared clonotypes, clonotypes shared by all four sorted-subset donors had higher generation probabilities.

TCR CDR3 regions were amplified from genomic DNA by multiplex PCR using the deep immunoSEQ assay. Extracted genomic DNA from each cell subset was distributed evenly across all wells of several immunoSEQ 96-well plates, and each plate was treated as a replicate. For sorted subsets, each replicate PCR was loaded with 200 to 250 ng genomic DNA, equivalent to approximately 27,000 T cell genomes. Purified libraries were measured with a Qubit 3.0 fluorometer, size-checked on a Bioanalyzer 2100, and measured again with the KAPA Library Quantification kit. Each immunoSEQ 96-well plate was sequenced on its own single-read 150-cycle Illumina NextSeq 550 flow cell. The authors' analysis ran thus. Because the immunoSEQ output held only junctional sequences and lacked quality scores, the filtering could not match the filtering applied to full-length reads. To assign V/J genes and CDR3, sequences were annotated using PyIR, a Python wrapper for IgBLAST v1.9, with IMGT germline references. Reads were removed for weak V/J assignments (E-value above 1e-6), missing CDR3, stop codons, out-of-frame junctions, or ambiguous translated residues. A V3J clonotype was defined by an identical inferred V gene, J gene, and CDR3 amino acid sequence. Percentage overlap between repertoires was computed as shared unique clonotypes divided by the size of the smaller repertoire. RTK rarefaction, the Chao1 estimator, and Recon v2.1 estimates of unobserved clonotypes were used to assess repertoire richness. Generation probabilities were computed with OLGA for all TCRbeta clonotypes obtained by the gDNA method from four donors. Sourced from immuneACCESS, this table was stored by TCRdb with only in-frame sequences that have V and J called. A share of the clones is absent; for the studies checked, an unresolved V gene accounts for under half, and the remainder has no known explanation. V and J calls and clone size are copied from that table; D and trimming were computed from the DNA. The sample table shows almost 700,000 clones, and about 91% are seen once. In total, the top ten clones hold 24% of the sample.

For the CD8 naive samples, CD45RO-negative cells were positively selected for CCR7, yielding a CD45RA+CCR7+ population from which TemRA cells were excluded. Donors were healthy HIV-negative adults with no recently reported acute infections or vaccinations. Every donor was a Caucasian adult residing in Nashville, Tennessee, USA. Blood was obtained by leukapheresis, after which PBMCs were separated by Ficoll-Histopaque density gradient centrifugation and cryopreserved in liquid nitrogen vapor phase. Analytical flow cytometry was used to check the purity and quantity of every magnetically sorted T cell population. From each sorted fraction, genomic DNA was isolated and quantified by UV absorbance on a Nanodrop 2000c.

The TCR originated in a man aged 25-45 years in good health. Sequences were obtained from naive CD8+ T cells sorted from blood. This specimen's cell subset or site label, interpreted: CD45RA+CCR7+. The chain links TRBV29-1 with TRBJ2-1, with the D gene not confidently named. At the DNA level, the sequence is TGCAGCGTTGAATACTACAATGAGCAGTTCTTC. Its protein product is CSVEYYNEQFF.